The 31 T cell receptor beta chains reported below all come from one sample, sequenced in a study of persistence of HIV-infected CD4 T cells. Cells were stimulated with overlapping HIV-1 Gag 15-mer peptides. CD40L-negative CD69-negative CD45RO-high memory CD4+ T cells were sorted as populations depleted of antigen-responding cells. The immunoSEQ assay was version 4, run in survey mode. Clones were sequenced by immunoSEQ multiplex PCR, and TCRdb holds only the in-frame ones, with some missing. The sample has about 32,000 clones, roughly four fifths seen once; the top ten hold about 18%. Their cognate antigens are unknown. Here the sequenced sample was CD4+ T cells sorted from PBMCs after approximately 18-hour stimulation, taken from a patient who received antiretroviral therapy. The receptors come from an adult woman with HIV who was CMV-seropositive.

For this clone: Compared with germline, one end of the junction differs, possibly owing to a read error. The chain employs TRBV30 and TRBJ1-3, with no clear D. The CDR3 extends over 18 amino acids. Germline CDR1 and CDR2: GTSNPN and SVGIG (reference sequence). In DNA, the CDR3 is TGTGCCTGGAGTGTACGATTGGGGTCCCGACTCTCTGGAAGCACCATATATTTT. Its protein is CAWSVRLGSRLSGSTIYF.

This clone was seen just once. The chain joins TRBV20-1 to TRBJ2-5; D uncertain. Germline CDR1 is DFQATT and CDR2 is SNEGSKA (reference sequence). The ends were cut back, 6 bases at V and 4 bases at J, with 9 bases in the middle. The CDR3 is 11 amino acids. CDR3 sequence (DNA): TGCAGTGCCCCCCTGAGAGAGACCCAGTACTTC. Translating gives CSAPLRETQYF.

This clone was seen only once. The rearrangement uses TRBV28 and TRBJ1-5; 8 bases are a match to TRBD1. V dropped 4 bases and J dropped 8; count of bases not matched to a gene: 10. The length of the CDR3 is 15 residues. Germline loops: CDR1 MDHEN, CDR2 SYDVKM. CDR3 loop: CASSSYRGFREPQHF. DNA for the CDR3: TGTGCCAGCAGTTCCTACAGGGGGTTTAGGGAGCCCCAGCATTTT.

The genes are TRBV6-5 and TRBJ1-3; D gene uncertain. Germline V gives CDR1 MNHEY, CDR2 SVGAGI. Trimming cost V 7 bases and J 0 bases, with 7 bases left between them. CDR3 length: 13 residues. CDR3 amino acids: CASTHSSGNTIYF. Written as DNA, the CDR3 is TGTGCCAGCACCCACAGCTCTGGAAACACCATATATTTT.

This clone turned up a few times. The rearrangement uses TRBV9 and TRBJ2-2; TRBD1 is a possible D gene (5 bases). Germline V gene sequence: CDR1 SGDLS, CDR2 YYNGEE. Trimming cost V 1 base and J 4 bases, with 14 bases left between them. The CDR3 sequence is 16 residues long. CDR3 nucleotide sequence: TGTGCCAGCAGCGTAATTTCAGGGTTCCTCACCGGGGAGCTGTTTTTT. Its translation is CASSVISGFLTGELFF.

This clone was counted once. Distinct nucleotide sequences in the sample also encode this CDR3. The chain couples TRBV7-2 to TRBJ2-5; the match to TRBD2 covers 9 bases. The CDR3 consists of 15 residues. Trimming took 3 bases from V and 2 from J; bases not matched to a gene: 4. Germline lookup yields CDR1 SGHTA and CDR2 FQGNSA. This CDR3 is CASSLGGGGQETQYF. For the CDR3, the DNA is TGTGCCAGCAGCTTGGGCGGGGGGGGGCAAGAGACCCAGTACTTC.

V usage is TRBV28 and J usage is TRBJ2-5, with 7 bases lining up with TRBD2. After removal of 7 bases from V and 2 bases from J, the junction contained 16 bases not matched to a gene. The length of the CDR3 is 17 residues. Germline CDR1 is MDHEN and CDR2 is SYDVKM. CDR3 nucleotide sequence: TGTGCCAGCACTTCTCAGCTGGGAGGGATAGGGCAAGAGACCCAGTACTTC. As protein: CASTSQLGGIGQETQYF.

V is TRBV12-3 or TRBV12-4 and J is TRBJ2-5, with TRBD2 as a possible D gene (5 bases). V was cut by 10 bases and J by 2 bases, with 14 bases left in between. The CDR3 sequence is 13 residues long. Here the CDR3 reads CATGNSHQETQYF. The CDR3 DNA sequence: TGTGCCACCGGGAATTCCCATCAAGAGACCCAGTACTTC.

The chain combines TRBV9 with TRBJ2-5; TRBD1 is a possible D gene (6 bases). This CDR3 is built from 14 residues. In germline, CDR1 is SGDLS, CDR2 YYNGEE. Trimming pared 3 bases from V and 2 bases from J, leaving 11 bases between. The DNA for the CDR3 is TGTGCCAGCAGCGCATCGGACAGACAAGAGACCCAGTACTTC. Protein: CASSASDRQETQYF.

This clone was counted once. The V and J genes are TRBV5-4 and TRBJ2-5, with TRBD1 matching 7 bases. The CDR3 has 16 amino acids. After removal of 2 bases from V and 2 bases from J, the junction contained 9 bases not matched to a gene. Germline V lookup: CDR1 SGHNT, CDR2 YYREEE (reference sequence). This CDR3 is CASSFAPAQGQETQYF. Written as DNA, the CDR3 is TGTGCCAGCAGCTTTGCCCCGGCACAGGGGCAAGAGACCCAGTACTTC.

The rearrangement links TRBV14 to TRBJ2-2; TRBD2 matches 8 bases. Germline values: CDR1 SGHDN, CDR2 FVKESK. The V and J ends lost 4 bases and 6 bases, in that order; junction bases with no gene match: 10. This CDR3 has 16 amino acids. Here the CDR3 reads CASSLWSGRGSGELFF. CDR3 coding DNA: TGTGCCAGCAGCCTATGGAGCGGGAGAGGGTCCGGGGAGCTGTTTTTT.

The chain links TRBV19 to TRBJ2-1; D is possibly TRBD1 (6 bases). The germline V gene encodes CDR1 LNHDA and CDR2 SQIVND (reference sequence). The CDR3 has 15 residues. The ends were cut back, 6 bases at V and 0 bases at J, with 12 bases in the middle. This CDR3 reads CASRPGHNSYNEQFF. The CDR3 DNA is TGTGCCAGTAGGCCGGGACATAACTCCTACAATGAGCAGTTCTTC.

V is TRBV15 and J is TRBJ2-5; D uncertain. The CDR3 covers 14 residues. The ends were cut back, 0 bases at V and 3 bases at J, with 8 bases in the middle. Germline-derived CDR1 and CDR2 are LNHNV and YYDKDF (reference sequence). DNA of the CDR3: TGTGCCACCAGCAGAGATCTTGGAGAAGAGACCCAGTACTTC. Its translation: CATSRDLGEETQYF.

V and J are TRBV30 and TRBJ2-5; D might be TRBD2 (7 bases). Germline-derived CDR1 and CDR2 are GTSNPN and SVGIG (reference sequence). The length of the CDR3 is 13 residues. The V gene lost 6 bases and the J gene lost 5 bases, with 16 bases spanning the gap. CDR3 loop: CACAGASGETQYF. Written as DNA, the CDR3 is TGTGCCTGCGCGGGGGCCTCGGGGGAGACCCAGTACTTC.

The V and J genes are TRBV6-5 and TRBJ2-5, with D perhaps TRBD1 (6 bases). Germline assignment: CDR1 MNHEY and CDR2 SVGAGI. V lost 6 bases to trimming and J lost 4 bases, with 15 bases between them. The CDR3 totals 14 residues. CDR3 nucleotide sequence: TGTGCCAGCAGGGCCCCGACAGGTGGAGAGACCCAGTACTTC. This translates into CASRAPTGGETQYF.

The chain uses TRBV5-4 and TRBJ1-1, with 11 bases that match TRBD1. This CDR3 has 15 residues. With V trimmed by 4 bases and J by 3 bases, 5 bases remained unmatched. Germline CDR1 reads SGHNT; CDR2 reads YYREEE (reference sequence). The CDR3 bases are TGTGCCAGCAGCCGGGGACAGGGGGAGGACACTGAAGCTTTCTTT. This sequence encodes CASSRGQGEDTEAFF.

This sequence joins TRBV10-3 and TRBJ1-3; 7 nucleotides align to TRBD1. With V trimmed by 6 bases and J by 4 bases, 6 bases remained unmatched. CDR3 length: 14 residues. Germline V CDR1 and CDR2: ENHRY, SYGVKD. CDR3 sequence (DNA): TGTGCCATCAGGACCGACAGGGTCGGAAACACCATATATTTT. Translated, it gives CAIRTDRVGNTIYF.

This sequence joins TRBV9 and TRBJ2-1; D may be TRBD2 (5 bases). Germline CDR1 reads SGDLS; CDR2 reads YYNGEE. The CDR3 runs to 17 residues. Trimming removed 4 bases at V and 0 bases at J, with 17 bases between. The CDR3 sequence is CASSPIVSGSSYNEQFF. As DNA, the CDR3 is TGTGCCAGCAGCCCGATTGTGTCGGGGAGCTCCTACAATGAGCAGTTCTTC.

The rearrangement joins TRBV5-1 to TRBJ2-2, with a possible D match to TRBD1 (5 bases). The CDR3 is 15 amino acids. V was cut by 5 bases and J by 0 bases, with 11 bases left in between. Germline loops: CDR1 SGHRS, CDR2 YFSETQ. The CDR3 DNA sequence: TGCGCCAGCAGTCAGACAGTGGCGAACACCGGGGAGCTGTTTTTT. This codes for CASSQTVANTGELFF.

The chain recombines TRBV12-3 or TRBV12-4 with TRBJ2-7; possibly TRBD1 for D (5 bases). This CDR3 comprises 11 residues. The ends were cut back, 3 bases at V and 7 bases at J, with 7 bases in the middle. CDR3 region: CASSFSGEQYF. As DNA, the CDR3 is TGTGCCAGCAGTTTTTCAGGGGAGCAGTACTTC.

The chain uses TRBV19 and TRBJ1-2, with 10 positions matching TRBD1. The germline gives CDR1 LNHDA, CDR2 SQIVND (reference sequence). The CDR3 extends over 13 amino acids. Germline trimming cut 7 bases from V and 4 bases from J; bases unmatched to any gene: 3. The CDR3 loop is CASMGDRGYGYTF. In DNA form, the CDR3 reads TGTGCCAGTATGGGGGACAGGGGCTATGGCTACACCTTC. The full variable domain, rest sourced from reference TRBV19 and TRBJ1-2, is DGGITQSPKYLFRKEGQNVTLSCEQNLNHDAMYWYRQDPGQGLRLIYYSQIVNDFQKGDIAEGYSVSREKKESFPLTVTSAQKNPTAFYLCASMGDRGYGYTFGSGTRLTVV.

The J gene is TRBJ2-7, the V gene TRBV6-6; 10 nucleotides line up with TRBD1. Germline CDR1 and CDR2: MNHNY and SVGAGI (reference sequence). The CDR3 length is 15 residues. The junction had 12 bases not matched to a gene; V was cut back by 8 bases and J by 5 bases. CDR3 loop: CASGTGVRISDEQYF. The CDR3 region has the DNA TGTGCCAGCGGGACAGGGGTTCGGATTTCGGACGAGCAGTACTTC.

This clone was observed a handful of times. V and J are TRBV5-6 and TRBJ1-1; 9 bases map to TRBD1. This CDR3 region has 15 residues. V shed 0 bases, J shed 6 bases, and the junction held 6 bases outside the gene matches. CDR1 and CDR2 from the germline V gene are SGHDT and YYEEEE. As DNA, the CDR3 is TGTGCCAGCAGCTTGGGGAGTCGACAGGGGGCTGAAGCTTTCTTT. Its protein product is CASSLGSRQGAEAFF.

The chain joins TRBV21-1 to TRBJ1-3; the table's D call, TRBD1, has no DNA check behind it. TRBV21-1 represents a pseudogene. CDR3 size: 16 residues. The CDR3 nucleotides are TGTGCCAGCACCCGAGAAGGACAGGGGAGAAGAAACACCATATATTTT. Translation gives CASTREGQGRRNTIYF.

This clone has a handful of counts. The rearrangement uses TRBV6-5 and TRBJ2-7, with a tentative D call TRBD2 (6 bases). There are 15 residues in the CDR3. Germline V lookup: CDR1 MNHEY, CDR2 SVGAGI. V lost 7 bases and J lost 0, with 16 bases in between. The CDR3 protein is CASTQTGGSSYEQYF. In DNA form, the CDR3 reads TGTGCCAGCACCCAAACAGGAGGGAGCTCCTACGAGCAGTACTTC.

V usage is TRBV7-2 and J usage is TRBJ2-7; either TRBD1 or TRBD2 may supply D (5 bases each). With 4 bases removed from V and 7 bases from J, the gap between germline ends came to 20 bases. The germline V gene has CDR1 SGHTA and CDR2 FQGNSA. This CDR3 is built from 15 residues. For the CDR3, the DNA is TGTGCCAGCAGCTCGACCAAACTTGGGACGGAAGAGCAGTACTTC. Translation: CASSSTKLGTEEQYF.

V gene TRBV3-1 (or the pseudogene TRBV3-2) combines with J gene TRBJ1-1, with D possibly being TRBD1 (6 bases). Germline V gene data show CDR1 as LGHDT and CDR2 as YNNKEL (reference sequence). The V gene lost 4 bases and the J gene lost 4 bases, with 13 bases spanning the gap. There are 14 residues in the CDR3. The CDR3 loop is CASSRIRGSTEAFF. The CDR3, as DNA: TGTGCCAGCAGCCGAATCAGGGGTAGCACTGAAGCTTTCTTT.

The rearrangement links TRBV6-1 to TRBJ1-1; the D is unclear. The CDR3 loop spans 13 amino acids. CDR1 is MNHNS and CDR2 is SASEGT in the germline V gene. Trimming pared 1 base from V and 4 bases from J, leaving 7 bases between. For the CDR3, the DNA is TGTGCCAGCAGTGAAGAAGAGTTCACTGAAGCTTTCTTT. It specifies CASSEEEFTEAFF.

The chain couples TRBV5-1 to TRBJ2-1; D might be TRBD1 or TRBD2, each matching 5 bases. The V end was cut by 4 bases, the J end by 8 bases, with 13 bases between. This CDR3 region has 13 residues. The germline V gene encodes CDR1 SGHRS and CDR2 YFSETQ. CDR3 sequence reads: CASSLGDRDEQFF. In DNA form, the CDR3 reads TGCGCCAGCAGCCTGGGGGATCGGGATGAGCAGTTCTTC.

The chain has TRBV3-1 (or the pseudogene TRBV3-2) and TRBJ1-1; 10 nucleotides line up with TRBD1. The V gene's germline CDR1 is LGHDT and CDR2 YNNKEL (reference sequence). Trimming at V came to 3 bases and at J to 11 bases, leaving 9 bases not matched to a gene. The CDR3 has 14 amino acids. CDR3 loop: CASSQEDRGRRAFF. CDR3 bases: TGTGCCAGCAGCCAGGAAGACAGGGGGCGCAGGGCTTTCTTT.

V is TRBV25-1 and J is TRBJ2-2, with D perhaps TRBD2 (6 bases). This CDR3 is built from 13 residues. V dropped 8 bases and J dropped 5 bases, with 12 bases sitting between them. The germline CDR1 and CDR2 sequences are MGHDK and SYGVNS. The CDR3 region is CASGRRVTGELFF. As DNA, the CDR3 is TGTGCCAGCGGGCGGAGGGTTACCGGGGAGCTGTTTTTT.